A single sample is the source of the 11 T cell receptor beta chains below, sequenced in a study of blood T cell repertoires in COVID-19. Sequenced by immunoSEQ multiplex PCR; TCRdb stores in-frame clones only, minus some. This table holds about 250,000 clones, around 88% found once. Specimen: peripheral blood. The receptors derive from a man older than 75 with acute or convalescent COVID-19.

Here the CDR3 reads CASSLTDVKNIQYF. The CDR3 DNA sequence: TGTGCCAGCAGTCTGACAGATGTCAAAAACATTCAGTACTTC. The rearrangement uses TRBV28 and TRBJ2-4, with a weak D call TRBD1 (5 bases). CDR3 length: 14 residues. The germline V gene encodes CDR1 MDHEN and CDR2 SYDVKM. V was clipped by 5 bases and J by 3 bases, with 11 bases between them.

This clone was found once. The rearrangement uses TRBV2 and TRBJ2-2; D is uncertain. Trimming shortened V by 3 bases and J by 9 bases, and 14 bases separated the two germline ends. This CDR3 region has 14 residues. Germline V gene sequence: CDR1 SNHLY, CDR2 FYNNEI. DNA for the CDR3: TGTGCCAGCAGTGAGGCGGCATTGAGCAGGGAGCTGTTTTTT. Translation: CASSEAALSRELFF.

The gene calls are TRBV4-1 and TRBJ2-2, with D perhaps matching TRBD1 (6 bases). V lost 3 bases and J lost 0, with 14 bases in between. The CDR3 runs to 17 residues. Germline CDR1 reads MGHRA; CDR2 reads YSYEKL. CDR3 nucleotide sequence: TGCGCCAGCAGCCACTTACAGGGACCCGCGAACACCGGGGAGCTGTTTTTT. This codes for CASSHLQGPANTGELFF.

This clone was observed once. The CDR3 nucleotides read TGTGCCAGCAGCCTAGGGGGCGGGAGGACAGATACGCAGTATTTT. Translating it yields CASSLGGGRTDTQYF. This chain joins TRBV7-3 and TRBJ2-3, with TRBD2 as a possible D gene (8 bases). V gave up 5 bases and J gave up 3 bases, with 15 bases separating them. The V gene's germline CDR1 is SGHTA and CDR2 FQGTGA. CDR3 length: 15 residues.

The J gene is TRBJ2-4, the V gene TRBV6-6, with TRBD2 matching over 8 bases. After removal of 5 bases from V and 6 bases from J, the junction contained 21 bases not matched to a gene. Germline V gene data show CDR1 as MNHNY and CDR2 as SVGAGI (reference sequence). The CDR3 consists of 19 residues. The CDR3 reads CASSPTILFGGGGGNIQYF. The CDR3 DNA is TGTGCCAGCAGTCCTACTATCCTCTTCGGGGGGGGCGGCGGAAACATTCAGTACTTC.

The chain recombines TRBV29-1 with TRBJ1-2, with 7 bases that match TRBD1. The CDR3 sequence is 14 residues long. With V trimmed by 4 bases and J by 5 bases, 10 bases remained unmatched. CDR1 and CDR2 from the germline V gene are SQVTM and ANQGSEA. In DNA form, the CDR3 reads TGCAGCGTTGCGGCGGAGGGGGCGCGGTATGGCTACACCTTC. Its protein product is CSVAAEGARYGYTF. The full variable domain, rest sourced from reference TRBV29-1 and TRBJ1-2, is SAVISQKPSRDICQRGTSLTIQCQVDSQVTMMFWYRQQPGQSLTLIATANQGSEATYESGFVIDKFPISRPNLTFSTLTVSNMSPEDSSIYLCSVAAEGARYGYTFGSGTRLTVV.

Concerning this clone itself: Other DNA sequences in this sample translate to the same CDR3. The J gene is TRBJ1-1, the V gene TRBV19; unclear D gene. Trimming took off 7 bases at V and 3 bases at J, with 12 bases between the two ends. This CDR3 comprises 13 residues. Per germline, CDR1 LNHDA and CDR2 SQIVND (reference sequence). The CDR3 loop is CASTPRGYTEAFF. CDR3 DNA sequence: TGTGCCAGTACCCCCCGAGGGTACACTGAAGCTTTCTTT.

The chain's CDR3 is CASSSQGAHTEAFF. CDR3 nucleotides: TGCGCCAGCAGCAGCCAGGGGGCGCACACTGAAGCTTTCTTT. The chain joins TRBV5-1 to TRBJ1-1; TRBD1 matches 8 bases. Germline V gene sequence: CDR1 SGHRS, CDR2 YFSETQ. V shed 4 bases, J shed 3 bases, and the junction held 5 bases outside the gene matches. The CDR3 runs 14 residues.

The chain recombines TRBV28 with TRBJ1-4; D possibly corresponds to TRBD1 (5 bases). Germline V lookup: CDR1 MDHEN, CDR2 SYDVKM. CDR3 length: 14 amino acids. Trimming left V 4 bases short and J 7 bases short, with 13 bases between. CDR3 DNA: TGTGCCAGCAGTTGGCAGGGTTTGGTTGAAAAACTGTTTTTT. Residues: CASSWQGLVEKLFF.

The genes are TRBV9 and TRBJ1-2; D gene uncertain. V gave up 7 bases and J gave up 6 bases, with 16 bases separating them. CDR1 is SGDLS, CDR2 YYNGEE, per germline. The CDR3 spans 13 residues. CDR3 in amino acids: CASRGFGVDGYTF. The CDR3 region has the DNA TGTGCCAGCCGGGGTTTCGGGGTTGATGGCTACACCTTC.

The chain employs TRBV18 and TRBJ1-4; no firm D call. CDR1 is KGHSH and CDR2 is LQKENI in the germline V gene. V shed 5 bases and J shed 2 bases, with 9 bases lying between them. The CDR3 runs to 14 residues. CDR3 DNA sequence: TGTGCCAGCTCATCGGATAGCACTAATGAAAAACTGTTTTTT. Amino acids: CASSSDSTNEKLFF.